This entry describes one T cell receptor (beta chain). TCRdb's copy holds only in-frame clones and misses some; the assay was immunoSEQ multiplex PCR. Of about 610,000 clones listed, roughly 97% are singletons. The sample is drawn from a study of shared clonotypes between healthy human individuals. This receptor was taken from a woman aged 25 to 39 in good health. The sequencing sample was made of naive CD4+ T cells sorted from blood. Subset defined: CD45RA+ positively selected.

In nucleotides, the CDR3 is TGTGCCAGTAGTGTAACAGCGAACTATGGCTACACCTTC. This codes for CASSVTANYGYTF. The chain recombines TRBV19 with TRBJ1-2, with unresolved D. Germline CDR1 reads LNHDA; CDR2 reads SQIVND (reference sequence). This CDR3 comprises 13 residues. Trimming removed 5 bases at V and 2 bases at J, with 9 bases between.